This TCR beta chain emerged from a study of blood T cells in healthy people across ages. The CDR3 is made up of 15 amino acids. Germline CDR1 SGHVS, CDR2 FQNEAQ. V lost 1 base and J 7 bases, leaving 16 bases between the germline ends. Through a sample-barcoded 5' primer and a J-beta primer mix, a second PCR was run for 7 to 11 cycles. TCRdb independently ran MiXCR on the 5' RACE reads; one entry per CDR3 protein. The sample carries hundreds of thousands of distinct CDR3 sequences, around a quarter recorded once. This sample also belongs to another study, concerning T cells of mothers and their children. According to that study: The donor cohort consisted of three healthy Caucasian mothers and their six children. Normalized overlap was always slightly, never significantly, higher in related than unrelated mother-child pairs.

Sequencing used blood. The chain couples TRBV7-8 to TRBJ2-5, with D possibly matching TRBD2 (7 bases). This receptor was obtained from a boy younger than 10 in good health. CDR3 bases: TGTGCCAGCAGCTTAGACACAGGGAGGGTAGGGACCCAGTACTTC. Its translation is CASSLDTGRVGTQYF.